This T cell receptor beta chain comes out of a study of blood T cell repertoires in COVID-19. Study-level information: Spain, Italy and the United States supplied samples that represented acute and convalescent COVID-19. In each case, the material was cDNA or gDNA derived from T cells, B-cell-depleted T cells, or PBMCs.

TCRdb keeps only in-frame clones here, not all; method: immunoSEQ multiplex PCR. The sample comprises roughly 51,000 clones, around 86% of which are singletons, and 5% to 7% rests with the top ten. V shed 5 bases and J shed 0 bases, with 16 bases lying between them. This CDR3 region has 16 residues. CDR1 LGHDT and CDR2 YNNKEL come from the germline V gene (reference sequence). By share of the sample, this clone is medium-sized. The J gene is TRBJ2-5, the V gene TRBV3-1 (or the pseudogene TRBV3-2); maybe TRBD2 (6 bases). The sample consisted of peripheral blood. This receptor was identified in a man between 45 and 60 years old with active COVID-19. The chain's CDR3 is CASSSRLADYQETQYF. In nucleotides, the CDR3 is TGTGCCAGCAGCTCGCGATTAGCGGACTACCAAGAGACCCAGTACTTC.